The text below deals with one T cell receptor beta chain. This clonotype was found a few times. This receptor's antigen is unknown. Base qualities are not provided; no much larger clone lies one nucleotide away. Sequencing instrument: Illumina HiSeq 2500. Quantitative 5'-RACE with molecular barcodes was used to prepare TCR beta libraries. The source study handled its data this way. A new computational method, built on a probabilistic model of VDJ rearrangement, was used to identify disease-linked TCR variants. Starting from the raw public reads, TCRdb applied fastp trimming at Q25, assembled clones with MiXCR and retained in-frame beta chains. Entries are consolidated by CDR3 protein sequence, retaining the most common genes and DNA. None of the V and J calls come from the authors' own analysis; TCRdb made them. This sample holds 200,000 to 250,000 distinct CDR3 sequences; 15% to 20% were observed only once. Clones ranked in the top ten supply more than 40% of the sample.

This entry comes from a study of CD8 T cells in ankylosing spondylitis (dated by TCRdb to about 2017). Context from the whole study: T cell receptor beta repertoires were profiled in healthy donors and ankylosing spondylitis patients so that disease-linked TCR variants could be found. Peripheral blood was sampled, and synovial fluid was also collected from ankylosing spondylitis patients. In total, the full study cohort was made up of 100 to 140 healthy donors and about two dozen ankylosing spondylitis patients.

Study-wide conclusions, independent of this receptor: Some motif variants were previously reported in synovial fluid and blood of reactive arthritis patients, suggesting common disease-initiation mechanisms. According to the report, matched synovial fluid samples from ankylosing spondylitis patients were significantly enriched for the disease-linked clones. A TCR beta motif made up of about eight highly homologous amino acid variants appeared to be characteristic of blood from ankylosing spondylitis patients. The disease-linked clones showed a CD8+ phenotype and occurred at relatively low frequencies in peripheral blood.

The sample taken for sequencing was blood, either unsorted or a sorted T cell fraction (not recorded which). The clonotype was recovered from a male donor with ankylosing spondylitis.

This receptor carries the CDR3 CAALFVEQFF. The DNA sequence follows: TGCGCAGCGTTGTTCGTTGAGCAGTTCTTC. The rearranged chain carries TRBV29-1 and TRBJ2-1; no D segment can be confidently identified. CDR1 and CDR2 are drawn from the germline V gene: SQVTM, ANQGSEA. The CDR3 runs 10 residues from the cysteine to the phenylalanine. The read is trimmed to its CDR3 DNA, 30 bases read in frame from base 1.